This entry features one T cell receptor beta chain sequence. Its recognized antigen is unknown. Base qualities are not at hand, and no much larger clone is one base apart. TCRbeta CDR3 regions were amplified from genomic DNA using the immunoSEQ Assay, a bias-controlled multiplex PCR. The original pipeline was this. The number of nucleated cells in each sample was estimated from the amplification of reference gene primers within the assay. Sequence reads were collapsed and filtered to measure the absolute abundance of every unique TCRbeta CDR3 rearrangement. For each sample, productive Simpson clonality was calculated by taking the square root of Simpson's diversity index across productive rearrangements. Entries here come from immuneACCESS through TCRdb and include only in-frame sequences with V and J called. Some clones fail to appear in such tables; in the studies checked, an unresolved V gene covers under half of the shortfall, and the cause of the remainder is unknown. That table is the source of V, J and clone size, and D and trimming were worked out from the DNA. For this sample there are 35,000 to 50,000 clones; about 86% appear just once. The ten largest clones add up to roughly 6.2% of the sample.

Whole blood was collected in K2EDTA tubes by collaborating institutions according to the institutions' own protocols. For TCRbeta analysis, collaborators shipped samples as frozen whole blood, isolated PBMCs, or DNA extracted from either of those sample types. The data derive from a study of blood T cell repertoires in COVID-19 (dated by TCRdb to between 2020 and 2021). Looking at the study overall: Collaborator samples came from the United States, Italy and Spain and covered acute and convalescent phases of COVID-19. The prospective study material was composed of cDNA or gDNA derived from T cells, B-cell-depleted T cells, or PBMCs. Deeply sampled blood TCRbeta repertoires from subjects exposed to, actively infected with, or recovered from COVID-19 were included in the dataset. The repertoires were made available in a free public database intended to serve as a resource for research on the immune response to SARS-CoV-2. Samples came from the ongoing ImmuneRACE study (first 160 participants) plus 1,254 subjects from 6 global collaborators. A de-identified subject ID, COVID-19 status, age in years and sex were almost always included in the sample metadata. Where available, HLA class I and class II types were taken from metadata supplied by the sample provider and were not determined by assay-based typing. The paper's findings and limits, for the study overall: How much clinical and demographic metadata was included differed by source and by participant, and the metadata was provided uncurated.

This sequence originates from an elderly woman with acute or convalescent COVID-19. Input material: peripheral blood.

CDR3 sequence: CASSEGTFTEAFF. Read as DNA, the sequence is TGTGCCAGCAGTGAAGGGACTTTCACTGAAGCTTTCTTT. The chain uses TRBV2 and TRBJ1-1, with the D segment identity uncertain. From the cysteine through the phenylalanine, the CDR3 covers 13 amino acids. Only the CDR3 DNA is retained, 39 bases long and in frame from the first base. Trimming at the junction amounts to 1 base on V and 4 bases on J, and the germline ends lie 7 bases apart. CDR1 and CDR2 are drawn from the germline V gene: SNHLY, FYNNEI.